The clone carrying this TCR beta chain has only a few counts. Its antigen remains unknown. The sample comes from a study of T cells after yellow fever vaccination. Findings and caveats of the study: When the response was secondary, it was weaker but reached its peak faster, day 5 versus 15.

Using its own MiXCR run on the 5' RACE reads, TCRdb lists one record per CDR3 protein. Here the sample spans some 670,000 distinct CDR3 sequences, roughly 12% being singletons. The CDR3 has 12 amino acids. V shed 5 bases and J shed 6 bases, with 10 bases lying between them. The germline V gene has CDR1 SEHNR and CDR2 FQNEAQ (reference sequence). Specimen: PBMCs, collected on the day of the yellow fever booster vaccination. The source is a man aged 30 to 39 who received the YFV17D yellow fever vaccine. The chain recombines TRBV7-9 with TRBJ1-2; D remains unclear. CDR3 in amino acids: CASSPGGDGYTF. CDR3 nucleotides: TGTGCCAGCAGCCCAGGCGGGGATGGCTACACCTTC.